This T cell receptor (beta chain) derives from a study of blood T cell repertoires in COVID-19. Germline assignment: CDR1 SEHNR and CDR2 FQNEAQ (reference sequence). The CDR3 is 15 residues long. Germline trimming cut 2 bases from V and 6 bases from J; bases unmatched to any gene: 6. Using immunoSEQ multiplex PCR, the repertoire was profiled, and TCRdb retains in-frame clones only, with some absent. The table has about 51,000 clones, about 86% seen once; the top ten hold around 4.6%. This receptor was obtained from an elderly man with active COVID-19. The chain combines TRBV7-9 with TRBJ2-1; 8 nucleotides align to TRBD1. Sequencing input: peripheral blood. This chain's CDR3 is CASSLRDRQSNEQFF. CDR3 bases: TGTGCCAGCAGCTTACGGGACAGGCAGAGCAATGAGCAGTTCTTC.